The 27 T cell receptor beta chains in this list originate from one sample, sequenced in a study of graft-versus-host responses after intestinal transplantation. No antigen is known for these receptors. Produced via immunoSEQ multiplex PCR; TCRdb's table is partial and in-frame only. Of tens of thousands of clones in the sample, 89% were seen once. The sequencing here drew on unstimulated CD8+ T cells sorted from spleen or lymph node cells, taken before intestinal transplant. The receptors derive from a human donor who received an intestinal transplant.

The J gene is TRBJ1-4, the V gene TRBV4-2; a possible D gene is TRBD1 (6 bases). The CDR3 runs 16 residues. Trimming cost V 1 base and J 5 bases, with 14 bases left between them. Germline V gene data show CDR1 as LGHNA and CDR2 as YNFKEQ. CDR3 region: CASSQVRRGRNEKLFF. CDR3 DNA sequence: TGTGCCAGCAGCCAAGTTCGCAGGGGTCGGAATGAAAAACTGTTTTTT.

The chain recombines TRBV5-1 with TRBJ2-7; a weak D match, TRBD1 (6 bases). Trimming stripped 4 bases from V and 3 bases from J, with 14 bases between. The CDR3 extends over 14 amino acids. Germline V gives CDR1 SGHRS, CDR2 YFSETQ. CDR3 protein: CASSAPYRDYEQYF. The CDR3 region has the DNA TGCGCCAGCAGCGCGCCTTACAGGGACTACGAGCAGTACTTC.

This sequence joins TRBV7-6 and TRBJ2-2; weak D call: TRBD1 (6 bases). The germline V and J ends were trimmed by 1 base and 9 bases, with 12 bases remaining between them. Per the germline V gene, CDR1 is SGHVS and CDR2 is FNYEAQ. The CDR3 contains 14 residues. CDR3 protein: CASSLGGGAWELFF. CDR3 sequence (DNA): TGTGCCAGCAGCTTAGGTGGGGGCGCCTGGGAGCTGTTTTTT.

This chain links TRBV7-8 with TRBJ2-7; D remains unclear. Trimming pared 1 base from V and 3 bases from J, leaving 10 bases between. Germline V gene lookup returns CDR1 SGHVS and CDR2 FQNEAQ. The CDR3 contains 14 residues. The chain's CDR3 is CASSLVLGRYEQYF. CDR3 coding DNA: TGTGCCAGCAGCTTAGTTTTGGGCCGCTACGAGCAGTACTTC.

With respect to this clone: The identical CDR3 is also encoded by other nucleotide sequences in the sample. The V call is TRBV2, the J call TRBJ2-7, with 10 bases identical to TRBD1. CDR1 and CDR2 (germline): SNHLY, FYNNEI. Losses at the gene ends were 8 bases for V and 3 bases for J; bases not matched to a gene: 10. The CDR3 is 15 amino acids. The CDR3 loop reads CASQDSGTGDYEQYF. The CDR3 DNA follows: TGTGCCAGCCAAGATTCAGGGACAGGGGACTACGAGCAGTACTTC.

V usage is TRBV27 and J usage is TRBJ2-3, with a weak D call TRBD1 (6 bases). The germline CDR1 and CDR2 sequences are MNHEY and SMNVEV (reference sequence). The CDR3 contains 14 residues. The ends were cut back, 11 bases at V and 4 bases at J, with 19 bases in the middle. The DNA of the CDR3 is TGTGCCTCAGCCCTGTACAGGGTATCAGATACGCAGTATTTT. Translating it yields CASALYRVSDTQYF.

The V gene is TRBV5-4, the J gene TRBJ2-3, with TRBD1 as a possible D gene (7 bases). The length of the CDR3 is 15 residues. The V end lost 3 bases, the J end lost 4 bases, and 15 bases lay between the germline ends. Per the germline V gene, CDR1 is SGHNT and CDR2 is YYREEE (reference sequence). CDR3 sequence (DNA): TGTGCCAGCAGCTATGGGGCAGGGGGGCCAGATACGCAGTATTTT. This translates into CASSYGAGGPDTQYF.

The chain recombines TRBV27 with TRBJ2-7, with 9 bases matching TRBD2. After removal of 2 bases from V and 5 bases from J, the junction contained 4 bases not matched to a gene. Germline CDR1 and CDR2: MNHEY and SMNVEV (reference sequence). The CDR3 spans 14 residues. The CDR3 spells CASSLLAGPNEQYF. In nucleotides, the CDR3 is TGTGCCAGCAGTTTACTAGCGGGACCCAACGAGCAGTACTTC.

The rearrangement uses TRBV28 and TRBJ2-2; tentative D call: TRBD2 (6 bases). Per the germline V gene, CDR1 is MDHEN and CDR2 is SYDVKM. V was cut by 6 bases and J by 8 bases, with 19 bases left in between. The length of the CDR3 is 15 residues. In nucleotides, the CDR3 is TGTGCCAGCAGCATGGGACTGGAATACGAAGGGGAGCTGTTTTTT. It is translated as CASSMGLEYEGELFF.

The rearrangement uses TRBV19 and TRBJ1-3; D is undetermined. The CDR3 runs to 14 residues. The germline V gene has CDR1 LNHDA and CDR2 SQIVND (reference sequence). Trimming removed 7 bases at V and 0 bases at J, with 10 bases between. The CDR3 sequence is CASKGVSSGNTIYF. DNA of the CDR3: TGTGCCAGTAAAGGAGTTTCCTCTGGAAACACCATATATTTT.

The chain joins TRBV4-2 to TRBJ2-5; D remains ambiguous. V lost 3 bases to trimming and J lost 2 bases, with 16 bases between them. Germline CDR1 is LGHNA and CDR2 is YNFKEQ. This CDR3 region has 16 residues. CDR3 nucleotides: TGTGCCAGCAGCCAGGTTGGAAGCGTCAGTCAAGAGACCCAGTACTTC. It encodes CASSQVGSVSQETQYF.

V is TRBV27 and J is TRBJ2-7, with D tentatively TRBD1 (5 bases). CDR3 length equals 16 residues. The germline V gene encodes CDR1 MNHEY and CDR2 SMNVEV (reference sequence). With 5 bases removed from V and 2 bases from J, the gap between germline ends came to 19 bases. This CDR3 reads CASSENRRAPPYEQYF. CDR3 nucleotides: TGTGCCAGCAGTGAAAACCGCAGGGCTCCCCCCTACGAGCAGTACTTC.

This chain uses TRBV7-9 with TRBJ1-5; D may be TRBD1 (5 bases). The CDR3 is 16 amino acids. CDR1 and CDR2 (germline): SEHNR, FQNEAQ (reference sequence). V lost 3 bases, J lost 2 bases, and 14 bases lay in between. CDR3 region: CASSFEGREGNQPQHF. The CDR3 bases are TGTGCCAGCAGCTTCGAGGGGAGGGAGGGCAATCAGCCCCAGCATTTT.

V gene TRBV6-1 combines with J gene TRBJ1-3; no reliable D call. The CDR3 spans 11 residues. Germline CDR1 and CDR2: MNHNS and SASEGT. The V end lost 10 bases, the J end lost 4 bases, and 8 bases lay between the germline ends. The CDR3 DNA reads as TGTGCCATCCGGGAGGGAAACACCATATATTTT. It specifies CAIREGNTIYF.

The chain links TRBV28 to TRBJ2-7; D may be TRBD1 (5 bases). This CDR3 contains 16 residues. The germline V gene encodes CDR1 MDHEN and CDR2 SYDVKM. V was clipped by 8 bases and J by 0 bases, with 20 bases between them. CDR3 DNA sequence: TGTGCCAGCGAAGGGGATTCCGTAAGCTCCTCCTACGAGCAGTACTTC. It translates to CASEGDSVSSSYEQYF.

V gene TRBV28 combines with J gene TRBJ2-7, with 8 bases fitting TRBD1. With V trimmed by 3 bases and J by 5 bases, 9 bases remained unmatched. The CDR3 extends over 15 amino acids. Germline V gives CDR1 MDHEN, CDR2 SYDVKM. The chain's CDR3 is CASSFRQGLGDEQYF. CDR3 DNA sequence: TGTGCCAGCAGTTTCCGACAGGGGTTAGGAGACGAGCAGTACTTC.

J is TRBJ2-1 and V is TRBV29-1; D may be TRBD2 (6 bases). Trimming removed 4 bases at V and 7 bases at J, with 23 bases between. Germline CDR1 SQVTM, CDR2 ANQGSEA. The CDR3 spans 16 residues. CDR3 nucleotide sequence: TGCAGCGTTGTAGGAGGGGCGAGATTACCAACGAATGAGCAGTTCTTC. Translating gives CSVVGGARLPTNEQFF.

V and J are TRBV19 and TRBJ2-7, with TRBD2 matching over 7 bases. V lost 2 bases to trimming and J lost 5 bases; unmatched junction nucleotides: 6. The germline gives CDR1 LNHDA, CDR2 SQIVND (reference sequence). The CDR3 consists of 14 residues. CDR3 in amino acids: CASSIILGGNEQYF. CDR3 nucleotide sequence: TGTGCCAGTAGTATAATTTTGGGAGGGAACGAGCAGTACTTC.

The V and J genes are TRBV7-3 and TRBJ2-2; 10 bases match TRBD1. Germline-derived CDR1 and CDR2 are SGHTA and FQGTGA. V lost 2 bases, J lost 8 bases, and 8 bases stayed unmatched. The CDR3 contains 16 residues. The CDR3 DNA reads TGTGCCAGCAGCTTACGTTCGGGACAGGGGTGGGGGGAGCTGTTTTTT. This translates into CASSLRSGQGWGELFF.

The chain has TRBV29-1 and TRBJ2-7; weak D call: TRBD2 (5 bases). This CDR3 spans 13 amino acids. Germline V gene lookup returns CDR1 SQVTM and CDR2 ANQGSEA. V gave up 7 bases and J gave up 4 bases, with 17 bases separating them. CDR3 coding DNA: TGCAGCGGCACCGGGGTCGACGGGTACGAGCAGTACTTC. Translating gives CSGTGVDGYEQYF.

This chain joins TRBV5-1 and TRBJ2-2, with a tentative D call TRBD2 (6 bases). CDR1 is SGHRS, CDR2 YFSETQ, per germline. This CDR3 region has 15 residues. Trimming took 5 bases from V and 6 from J, leaving 17 bases between them. The CDR3 sequence is CASSIREPRSGELFF. The DNA of the CDR3 is TGCGCCAGCAGTATCCGGGAGCCCCGGTCCGGGGAGCTGTTTTTT.

V gene TRBV4-1 combines with J gene TRBJ2-1; 7 positions match TRBD2. From germline, CDR1 is MGHRA and CDR2 YSYEKL. V was clipped by 0 bases and J by 6 bases; unmatched bases: 14. The CDR3 loop spans 18 amino acids. The CDR3 region has the DNA TGCGCCAGCAGCCAAGAGACTTGGGAGGGAGGGCCCGTCAATGAGCAGTTCTTC. It translates to CASSQETWEGGPVNEQFF.

V usage is TRBV4-1 and J usage is TRBJ2-1, with TRBD2 identical over 13 bases. Germline CDR1 and CDR2: MGHRA and YSYEKL. The CDR3 consists of 18 residues. The V segment lost 1 base and the J segment 9 bases; nucleotides outside the gene matches: 12. CDR3 DNA sequence: TGCGCCAGCAGCCAAGGCAGGTGGACTAGCGGGAGATGGAGTGAGCAGTTCTTC. As protein: CASSQGRWTSGRWSEQFF.

This sequence joins TRBV27 and TRBJ2-6; 11 bases fit TRBD1. The CDR3 runs to 17 residues. V lost 2 bases, J lost 2 bases, and 2 bases stayed unmatched. Per germline, CDR1 MNHEY and CDR2 SMNVEV (reference sequence). In DNA, the CDR3 is TGTGCCAGCAGTTTAACGGGACAGGGGGCTGGGGCCAACGTCCTGACTTTC. Residues: CASSLTGQGAGANVLTF.

The V and J genes are TRBV7-8 and TRBJ2-6, with D possibly TRBD2 on 5 matching bases. Germline CDR1 SGHVS, CDR2 FQNEAQ. This CDR3 region has 18 residues. The V end was cut by 0 bases, the J end by 4 bases, with 16 bases between. The chain's CDR3 is CASSLALVKGAGANVLTF. As DNA, the CDR3 is TGTGCCAGCAGCTTAGCTTTGGTTAAGGGAGCCGGGGCCAACGTCCTGACTTTC.

This chain connects TRBV28 to TRBJ2-1; possible D gene TRBD2, 6 bases. CDR3 length: 16 residues. Germline assignment: CDR1 MDHEN and CDR2 SYDVKM. V was shortened by 7 bases and J by 5 bases, with 21 bases between the two germline ends. The CDR3 is CASTPTRADRHNEQFF. The CDR3 nucleotides read TGTGCCAGCACTCCGACTAGGGCCGATCGCCACAATGAGCAGTTCTTC.

The gene calls are TRBV28 and TRBJ2-1; a weak D match, TRBD1 (6 bases). This CDR3 contains 13 residues. CDR1 and CDR2 from the germline V gene are MDHEN and SYDVKM. V was pared by 6 bases and J by 9 bases, with 15 bases between. The CDR3 sequence: CASRVQGPFEQFF. CDR3 in DNA: TGTGCCAGCAGGGTACAGGGCCCTTTTGAGCAGTTCTTC.